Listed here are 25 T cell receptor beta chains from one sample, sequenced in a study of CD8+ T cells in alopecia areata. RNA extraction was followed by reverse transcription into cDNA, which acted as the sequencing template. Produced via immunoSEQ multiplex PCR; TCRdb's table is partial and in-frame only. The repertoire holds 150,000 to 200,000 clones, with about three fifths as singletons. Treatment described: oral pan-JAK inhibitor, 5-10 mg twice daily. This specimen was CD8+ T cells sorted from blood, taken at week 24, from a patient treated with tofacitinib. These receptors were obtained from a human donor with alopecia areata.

The CDR3 nucleotides read TGTGCCTCCCCCGGGGGAGAAACTAGGACTGAGGAGCAGTTCTTC. Amino acids: CASPGGETRTEEQFF. The chain recombines TRBV2 with TRBJ2-1; TRBD2 is a possible D gene (6 bases). Germline-derived CDR1 and CDR2 are SNHLY and FYNNEI. The CDR3 totals 15 residues. The V and J ends lost 11 bases and 10 bases respectively, with 27 bases between them.

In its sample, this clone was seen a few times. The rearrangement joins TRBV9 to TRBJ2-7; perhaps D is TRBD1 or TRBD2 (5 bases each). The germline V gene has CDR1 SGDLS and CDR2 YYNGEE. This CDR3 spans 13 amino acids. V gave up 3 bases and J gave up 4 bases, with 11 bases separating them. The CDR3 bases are TGTGCCAGCAGCGGGGGGAAAGATTACGAGCAGTACTTC. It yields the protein CASSGGKDYEQYF.

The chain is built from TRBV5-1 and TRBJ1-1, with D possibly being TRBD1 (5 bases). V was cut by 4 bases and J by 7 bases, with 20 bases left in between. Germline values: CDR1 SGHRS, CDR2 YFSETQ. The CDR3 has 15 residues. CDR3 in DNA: TGCGCCAGCAGCCCCCAGACAGATCGTCATTTTGAAGCTTTCTTT. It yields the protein CASSPQTDRHFEAFF. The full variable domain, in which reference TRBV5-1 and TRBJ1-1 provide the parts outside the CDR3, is KAGVTQTPRYLIKTRGQQVTLSCSPISGHRSVSWYQQTPGQGLQFLFEYFSETQRNKGNFPGRFSGRQFSNSRSEMNVSTLELGDSALYLCASSPQTDRHFEAFFGQGTRLTVV.

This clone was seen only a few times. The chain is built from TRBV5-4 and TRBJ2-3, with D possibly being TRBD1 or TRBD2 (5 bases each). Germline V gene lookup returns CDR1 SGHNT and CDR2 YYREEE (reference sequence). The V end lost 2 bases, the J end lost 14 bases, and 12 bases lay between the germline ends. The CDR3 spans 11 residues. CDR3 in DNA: TGTGCCAGCAGCTTAGGGGACGCATGGTATTTT. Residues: CASSLGDAWYF.

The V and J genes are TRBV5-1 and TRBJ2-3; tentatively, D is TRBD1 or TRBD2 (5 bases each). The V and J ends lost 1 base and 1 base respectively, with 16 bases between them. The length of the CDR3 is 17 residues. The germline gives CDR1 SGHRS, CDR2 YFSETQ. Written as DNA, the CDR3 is TGCGCCAGCAGCTTGTACACCGGGACCCCCCGCACAGATACGCAGTATTTT. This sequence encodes CASSLYTGTPRTDTQYF.

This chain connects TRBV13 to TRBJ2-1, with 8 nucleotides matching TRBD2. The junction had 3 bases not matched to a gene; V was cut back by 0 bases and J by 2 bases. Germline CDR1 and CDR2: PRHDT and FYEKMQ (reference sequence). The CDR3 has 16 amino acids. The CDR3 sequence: CASSLGAGGPYNEQFF. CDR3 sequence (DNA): TGTGCCAGCAGCTTAGGGGCGGGGGGCCCCTACAATGAGCAGTTCTTC.

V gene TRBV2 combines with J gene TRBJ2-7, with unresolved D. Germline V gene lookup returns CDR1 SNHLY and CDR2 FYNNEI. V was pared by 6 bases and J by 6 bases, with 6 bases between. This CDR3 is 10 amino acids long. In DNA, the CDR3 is TGTGCCAGCAGGTTATCCGAGCAGTACTTC. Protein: CASRLSEQYF. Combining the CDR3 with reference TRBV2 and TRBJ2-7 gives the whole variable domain EPEVTQTPSHQVTQMGQEVILRCVPISNHLYFYWYRQILGQKVEFLVSFYNNEISEKSEIFDDQFSVERPDGSNFTLKIRSTKLEDSAMYFCASRLSEQYFGPGTRLTVT.

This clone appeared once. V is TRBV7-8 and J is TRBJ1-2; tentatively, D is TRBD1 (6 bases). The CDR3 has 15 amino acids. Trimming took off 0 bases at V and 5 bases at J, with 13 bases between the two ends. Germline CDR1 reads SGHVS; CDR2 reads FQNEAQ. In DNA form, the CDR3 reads TGTGCCAGCAGCTTAGCTTTACAGGGAGCATATGGCTACACCTTC. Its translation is CASSLALQGAYGYTF. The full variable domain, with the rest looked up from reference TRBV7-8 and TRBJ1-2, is GAGVSQSPRYKVAKRGQDVALRCDPISGHVSLFWYQQALGQGPEFLTYFQNEAQLDKSGLPSDRFFAERPEGSVSTLKIQRTQQEDSAVYLCASSLALQGAYGYTFGSGTRLTVV.

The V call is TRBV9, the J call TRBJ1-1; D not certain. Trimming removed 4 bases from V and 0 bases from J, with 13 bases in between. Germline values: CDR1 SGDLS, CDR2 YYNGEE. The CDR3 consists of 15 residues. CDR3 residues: CASSPWTDMNTEAFF. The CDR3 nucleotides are TGTGCCAGCAGCCCTTGGACTGATATGAACACTGAAGCTTTCTTT.

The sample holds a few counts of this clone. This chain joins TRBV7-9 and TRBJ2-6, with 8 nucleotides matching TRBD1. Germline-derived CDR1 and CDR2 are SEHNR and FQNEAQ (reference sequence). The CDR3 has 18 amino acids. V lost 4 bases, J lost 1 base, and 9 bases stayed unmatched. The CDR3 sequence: CASSSIEGQGSGANVLTF. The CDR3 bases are TGTGCCAGCAGCTCGATCGAAGGACAGGGATCTGGGGCCAACGTCCTGACTTTC. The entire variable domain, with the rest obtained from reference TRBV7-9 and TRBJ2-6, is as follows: DTGVSQNPRHKITKRGQNVTFRCDPISEHNRLYWYRQTLGQGPEFLTYFQNEAQLEKSRLLSDRFSAERPKGSFSTLEIQRTEQGDSAMYLCASSSIEGQGSGANVLTFGAGSRLTVL.

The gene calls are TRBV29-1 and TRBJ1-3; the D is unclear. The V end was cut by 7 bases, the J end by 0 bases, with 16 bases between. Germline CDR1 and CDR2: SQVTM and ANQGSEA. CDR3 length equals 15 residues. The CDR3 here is CSAMEEGSSGNTIYF. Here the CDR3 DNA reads TGCAGCGCTATGGAGGAGGGAAGCTCTGGAAACACCATATATTTT.

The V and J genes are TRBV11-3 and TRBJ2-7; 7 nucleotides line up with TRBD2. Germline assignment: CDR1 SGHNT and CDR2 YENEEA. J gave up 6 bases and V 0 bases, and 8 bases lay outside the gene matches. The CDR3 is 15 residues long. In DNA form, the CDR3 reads TGTGCCAGCAGCTTAGAGTATGGGACTACCGTCGAGCAGTACTTC. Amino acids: CASSLEYGTTVEQYF.

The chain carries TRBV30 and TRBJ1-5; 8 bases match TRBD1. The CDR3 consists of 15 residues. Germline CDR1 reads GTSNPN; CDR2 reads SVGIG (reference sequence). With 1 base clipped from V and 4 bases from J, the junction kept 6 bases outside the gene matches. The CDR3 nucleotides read TGTGCCTGGAGTGGCCCGGACAGGGAGAATCAGCCCCAGCATTTT. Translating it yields CAWSGPDRENQPQHF.

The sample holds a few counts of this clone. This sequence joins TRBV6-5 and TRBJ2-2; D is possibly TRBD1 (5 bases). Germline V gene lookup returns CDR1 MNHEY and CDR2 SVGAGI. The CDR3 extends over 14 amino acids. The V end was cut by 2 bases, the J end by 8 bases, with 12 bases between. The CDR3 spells CASSYVGRGGELFF. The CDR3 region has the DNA TGTGCCAGCAGTTACGTGGGGCGCGGTGGGGAGCTGTTTTTT.

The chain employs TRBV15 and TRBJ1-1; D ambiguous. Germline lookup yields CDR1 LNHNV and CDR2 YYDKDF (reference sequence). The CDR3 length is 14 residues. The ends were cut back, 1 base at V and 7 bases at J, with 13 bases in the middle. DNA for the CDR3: TGTGCCACCAGCAGAGGAGGCGAGGTGGTTGAAGCTTTCTTT. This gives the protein CATSRGGEVVEAFF. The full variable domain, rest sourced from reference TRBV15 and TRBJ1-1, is DAMVIQNPRYQVTQFGKPVTLSCSQTLNHNVMYWYQQKSSQAPKLLFHYYDKDFNNEADTPDNFQSRRPNTSFCFLDIRSPGLGDTAMYLCATSRGGEVVEAFFGQGTRLTVV.

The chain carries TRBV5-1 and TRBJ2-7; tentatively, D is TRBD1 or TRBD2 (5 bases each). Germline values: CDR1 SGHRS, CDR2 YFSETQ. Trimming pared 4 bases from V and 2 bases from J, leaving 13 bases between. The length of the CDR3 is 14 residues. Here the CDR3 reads CASSGRDGTYEQYF. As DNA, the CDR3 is TGCGCCAGCAGCGGCCGGGACGGAACCTACGAGCAGTACTTC.

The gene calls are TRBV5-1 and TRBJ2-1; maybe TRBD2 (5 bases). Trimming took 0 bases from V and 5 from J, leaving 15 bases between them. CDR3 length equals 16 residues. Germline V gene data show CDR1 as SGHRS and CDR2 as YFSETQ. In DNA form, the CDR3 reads TGCGCCAGCAGCTTGGTGGTTCCGCGGGCCGACAATGAGCAGTTCTTC. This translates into CASSLVVPRADNEQFF.

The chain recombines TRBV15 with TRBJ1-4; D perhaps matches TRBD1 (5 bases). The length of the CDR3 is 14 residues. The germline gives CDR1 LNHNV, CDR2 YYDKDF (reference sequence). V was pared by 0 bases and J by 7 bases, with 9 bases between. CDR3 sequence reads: CATSREGAGEKLFF. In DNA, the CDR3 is TGTGCCACCAGCAGAGAAGGGGCAGGTGAAAAACTGTTTTTT.

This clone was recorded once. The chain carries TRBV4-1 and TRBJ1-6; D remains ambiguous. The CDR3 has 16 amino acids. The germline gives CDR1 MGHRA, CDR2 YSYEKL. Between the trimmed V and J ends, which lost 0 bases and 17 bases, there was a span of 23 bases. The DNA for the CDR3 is TGCGCCAGCAGCCAAGATCATGGCACGGATGGCCCAAGGGTCCACTTT. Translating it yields CASSQDHGTDGPRVHF.

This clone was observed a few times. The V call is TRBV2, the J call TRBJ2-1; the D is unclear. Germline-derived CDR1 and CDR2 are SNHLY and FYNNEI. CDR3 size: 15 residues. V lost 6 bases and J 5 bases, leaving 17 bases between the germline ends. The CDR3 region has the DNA TGTGCCAGCAGCCCTGGGCCCTTTGCACACAATGAGCAGTTCTTC. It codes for CASSPGPFAHNEQFF.

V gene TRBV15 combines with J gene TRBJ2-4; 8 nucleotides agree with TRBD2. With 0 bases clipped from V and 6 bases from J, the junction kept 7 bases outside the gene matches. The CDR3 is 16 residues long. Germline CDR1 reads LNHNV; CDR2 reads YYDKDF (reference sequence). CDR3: CATSRDAGGGANIQYF. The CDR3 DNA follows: TGTGCCACCAGCAGAGATGCCGGGGGGGGCGCAAACATTCAGTACTTC.

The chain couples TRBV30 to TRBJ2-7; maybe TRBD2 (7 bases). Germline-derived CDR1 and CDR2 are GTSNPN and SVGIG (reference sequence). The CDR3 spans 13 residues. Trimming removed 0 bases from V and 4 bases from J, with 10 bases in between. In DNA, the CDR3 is TGTGCCTGGAGTGTAGCGGGGACATACGAGCAGTACTTC. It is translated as CAWSVAGTYEQYF.

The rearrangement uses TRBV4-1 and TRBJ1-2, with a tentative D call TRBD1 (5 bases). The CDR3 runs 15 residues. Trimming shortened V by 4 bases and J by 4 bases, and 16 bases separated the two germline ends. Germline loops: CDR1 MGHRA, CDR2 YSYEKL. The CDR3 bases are TGCGCCAGCAGCCGGCAGGCAGGGTCAAGCTATGGCTACACCTTC. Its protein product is CASSRQAGSSYGYTF.

The CDR3 spells CASSYSTRGETQYF. The CDR3 nucleotides read TGTGCCAGCAGTTACTCGACCCGTGGGGAGACCCAGTACTTC. This rearrangement joins TRBV6-5 to TRBJ2-5; D not resolved. Germline-derived CDR1 and CDR2 are MNHEY and SVGAGI. This CDR3 spans 14 amino acids. V shed 0 bases and J shed 5 bases, with 10 bases lying between them.

CDR3 protein: CSVEEQGFRTGELFF. CDR3 sequence (DNA): TGCAGCGTTGAAGAACAGGGGTTTAGGACCGGGGAGCTGTTTTTT. The rearrangement links TRBV29-1 to TRBJ2-2; 7 bases map to TRBD1. The V and J ends lost 0 bases and 5 bases, in that order; junction bases with no gene match: 6. CDR3 length: 15 amino acids. The germline gives CDR1 SQVTM, CDR2 ANQGSEA.